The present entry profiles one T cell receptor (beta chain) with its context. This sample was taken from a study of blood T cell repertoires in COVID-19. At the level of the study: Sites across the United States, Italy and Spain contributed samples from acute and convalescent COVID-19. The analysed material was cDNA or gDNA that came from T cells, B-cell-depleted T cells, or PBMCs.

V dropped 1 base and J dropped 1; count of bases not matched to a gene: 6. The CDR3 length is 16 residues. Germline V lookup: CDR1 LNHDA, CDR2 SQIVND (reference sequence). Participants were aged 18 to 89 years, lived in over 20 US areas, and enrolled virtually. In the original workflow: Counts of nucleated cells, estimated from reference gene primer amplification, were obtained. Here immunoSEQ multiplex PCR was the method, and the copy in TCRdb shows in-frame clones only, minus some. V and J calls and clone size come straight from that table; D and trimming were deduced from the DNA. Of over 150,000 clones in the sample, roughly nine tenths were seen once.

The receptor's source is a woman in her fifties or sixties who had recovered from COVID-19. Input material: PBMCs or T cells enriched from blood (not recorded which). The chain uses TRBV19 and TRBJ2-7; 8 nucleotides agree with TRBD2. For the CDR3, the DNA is TGTGCCAGTAGTATAGGTTCCCTAGCGGGTTCCTACGAGCAGTACTTC. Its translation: CASSIGSLAGSYEQYF.